Shown below are 17 T cell receptor beta chains from a single sample sequenced in a study of blood T cells in healthy people across ages. The authors ran a second PCR of roughly 6 to 12 cycles using a sample-barcoded 5' primer and a J-beta primer mix. TCRdb re-called the 5' RACE reads through MiXCR, storing one row per CDR3 protein. Of roughly 1,500,000 distinct CDR3 sequences in the sample, roughly a third were seen once. Sequencing was performed on blood. The receptors come from a woman younger than 45 in good health.

The V and J genes are TRBV14 and TRBJ2-4, with 12 bases identical to TRBD2. The CDR3 contains 19 residues. V trimming: 4 bases; J trimming: 0 bases; junction bases outside the gene matches: 10. The germline gives CDR1 SGHDN, CDR2 FVKESK. This chain's CDR3 is CASSPGTSGPGLAKNIQYF. Here the CDR3 DNA reads TGTGCCAGCAGCCCAGGGACTAGCGGGCCTGGCCTAGCCAAAAACATTCAGTACTTC. Full variable domain (rest looked up from reference TRBV14 and TRBJ2-4): EAGVTQFPSHSVIEKGQTVTLRCDPISGHDNLYWYRRVMGKEIKFLLHFVKESKQDESGMPNNRFLAERTGGTYSTLKVQPAELEDSGVYFCASSPGTSGPGLAKNIQYFGAGTRLSVL.

The rearrangement joins TRBV4-1 to TRBJ2-6; D gene unclear. Trimming pared 1 base from V and 0 bases from J, leaving 13 bases between. CDR3 size: 18 residues. Germline assignment: CDR1 MGHRA and CDR2 YSYEKL. The CDR3, as DNA: TGCGCCAGCAGCCAAGTTGTTGTTAAGCGCTCTGGGGCCAACGTCCTGACTTTC. As protein: CASSQVVVKRSGANVLTF.

J is TRBJ2-3 and V is TRBV5-4; possible D gene TRBD2, 6 bases. Deletions cut 5 bases from V and 1 base from J, with 8 bases between. The CDR3 is 13 amino acids. Germline V gene data show CDR1 as SGHNT and CDR2 as YYREEE (reference sequence). CDR3 protein: CASREGRTDTQYF. CDR3 DNA: TGTGCCAGCAGGGAGGGCCGCACAGATACGCAGTATTTT.

V gene TRBV6-5 combines with J gene TRBJ1-5, with 7 bases that match TRBD1. Unmatched junction bases numbered 4, after V lost 5 bases and J lost 3 bases. CDR3 length: 14 amino acids. CDR1 and CDR2 (germline): MNHEY, SVGAGI. The chain's CDR3 is CASSRGQINQPQHF. DNA of the CDR3: TGTGCCAGCAGTCGGGGACAGATCAATCAGCCCCAGCATTTT.

The chain employs TRBV4-1 and TRBJ2-1; D remains unclear. Between the trimmed V and J ends, which lost 0 bases and 2 bases, there was a span of 14 bases. Germline V gene lookup returns CDR1 MGHRA and CDR2 YSYEKL. CDR3 length: 17 residues. CDR3 nucleotide sequence: TGCGCCAGCAGCCAAGAAGGATCAGTAAGCGCCTACAATGAGCAGTTCTTC. Translated, it gives CASSQEGSVSAYNEQFF.

This clonotype was picked up many times. Mismatch with germline at one junction end may stem from a read error. V is TRBV5-1 and J is TRBJ2-2; D gene ambiguous. CDR1 and CDR2 (germline): SGHRS, YFSETQ. This CDR3 region has 11 residues. The CDR3 spells CASSGTGELFF. CDR3 in DNA: TGTGCCAGCAGTGGCACCGGGGAGCTGTTTTTT.

The rearrangement joins TRBV11-2 to TRBJ2-5; possible D gene TRBD1, 6 bases. The CDR3 extends over 13 amino acids. V dropped 3 bases and J dropped 11 bases, with 16 bases sitting between them. CDR1 SGHAT and CDR2 FQNNGV come from the germline V gene. The CDR3 loop reads CASSFRGSEEQYF. In DNA form, the CDR3 reads TGTGCCAGCAGCTTCAGGGGTAGCGAAGAGCAGTACTTC.

V is TRBV2 and J is TRBJ1-1; D gene uncertain. Germline assignment: CDR1 SNHLY and CDR2 FYNNEI. V lost 4 bases to trimming and J lost 0 bases, with 9 bases between them. CDR3 length: 14 residues. As DNA, the CDR3 is TGTGCCAGCAGTGTAGCACGGATGAACACTGAAGCTTTCTTT. It yields the protein CASSVARMNTEAFF.

The chain links TRBV7-2 to TRBJ2-2; 13 bases align to TRBD2. This CDR3 has 16 amino acids. Trimming took 5 bases from V and 6 from J; bases not matched to a gene: 6. CDR1 SGHTA and CDR2 FQGNSA come from the germline V gene. The CDR3 protein is CASSLRTSGSAGELFF. The CDR3 bases are TGTGCCAGCAGCCTCCGGACTAGCGGGAGCGCCGGGGAGCTGTTTTTT.

The chain is built from TRBV6-2 or TRBV6-3 and TRBJ1-2; D not certain. In germline, CDR1 is MNHEY, CDR2 SVGEGT. This CDR3 comprises 16 residues. Deletions cut 3 bases from V and 4 bases from J, with 18 bases between. The chain's CDR3 is CASSYTPGIDFYGYTF. DNA of the CDR3: TGTGCCAGCAGTTATACTCCAGGAATAGATTTCTATGGCTACACCTTC.

Regarding this clonotype: This may come from a read error, since a much larger clone is one base off. The genes are TRBV27 and TRBJ2-1, with TRBD2 identical over 13 bases. Germline values: CDR1 MNHEY, CDR2 SMNVEV (reference sequence). The CDR3 extends over 15 amino acids. The J segment lost 8 bases and the V segment lost 5 bases, leaving 6 bases of the junction unmatched. CDR3 sequence reads: CASSPGTSGTDEQFF. The CDR3 DNA is TGTGCCAGCAGTCCCGGGACTAGCGGGACCGATGAGCAGTTCTTC.

The chain is built from TRBV27 and TRBJ2-5; the match to TRBD1 covers 8 bases. This CDR3 spans 13 amino acids. Losses at the gene ends were 4 bases for V and 12 bases for J; bases not matched to a gene: 10. Germline values: CDR1 MNHEY, CDR2 SMNVEV (reference sequence). In DNA form, the CDR3 reads TGTGCCAGCAGTTACGGACAGGGTGATTCGGAGTACTTC. Residues: CASSYGQGDSEYF.

V gene TRBV20-1 combines with J gene TRBJ1-2, with D uncertain. Germline CDR1 and CDR2: DFQATT and SNEGSKA (reference sequence). The CDR3 has 13 residues. Trimming took off 2 bases at V and 6 bases at J, with 13 bases between the two ends. The CDR3 nucleotides are TGCAGTGCTAGAACCGAAGGTTTTCATGGCTACACCTTC. The encoded protein is CSARTEGFHGYTF.

This clonotype was found a few times. V and J are TRBV20-1 and TRBJ1-1; 7 bases match TRBD1. CDR1 DFQATT and CDR2 SNEGSKA come from the germline V gene (reference sequence). The CDR3 is made up of 14 amino acids. With V trimmed by 0 bases and J by 5 bases, 6 bases remained unmatched. The CDR3: CSARDGRGQTEAFF. The DNA for the CDR3 is TGCAGTGCTAGAGATGGGAGGGGGCAGACTGAAGCTTTCTTT.

The V call is TRBV27, the J call TRBJ2-1, with TRBD2 matching 8 bases. Trimming at V came to 1 base and at J to 5 bases, leaving 4 bases not matched to a gene. The CDR3 consists of 15 residues. The germline V gene has CDR1 MNHEY and CDR2 SMNVEV (reference sequence). The CDR3 DNA is TGTGCCAGCAGTTTATTTCCGGGAGGGAACAATGAGCAGTTCTTC. Translation: CASSLFPGGNNEQFF.

This clonotype has more than one count but fewer than ten. The chain recombines TRBV5-1 with TRBJ2-3; 7 bases align to TRBD1. The V segment lost 4 bases and the J segment 7 bases; nucleotides outside the gene matches: 9. This CDR3 is built from 14 residues. Germline lookup yields CDR1 SGHRS and CDR2 YFSETQ. The CDR3 sequence: CASSVRGTANTQYF. Written as DNA, the CDR3 is TGCGCCAGCAGCGTAAGAGGGACAGCGAATACGCAGTATTTT. Full variable domain (remainder filled in from reference TRBV5-1 and TRBJ2-3): KAGVTQTPRYLIKTRGQQVTLSCSPISGHRSVSWYQQTPGQGLQFLFEYFSETQRNKGNFPGRFSGRQFSNSRSEMNVSTLELGDSALYLCASSVRGTANTQYFGPGTRLTVL.

J is TRBJ1-4 and V is TRBV4-2; 10 bases agree with TRBD1. J was trimmed by 8 bases and V by 3 bases; bases with no gene match: 3. CDR3 size: 14 residues. CDR1 and CDR2 (germline): LGHNA, YNFKEQ. The DNA for the CDR3 is TGTGCCAGCAGCCAGGGACAGGGGATCGAAAAACTGTTTTTT. Encoded protein: CASSQGQGIEKLFF.